Each of the 25 T cell receptor beta chains below was sequenced from the same sample in a study of graft-versus-host responses after intestinal transplantation (dated by TCRdb to about 2021). These receptors' targets are unknown. The method behind the library was the immunoSEQ multiplex PCR assay. The table was pulled from immuneACCESS by TCRdb, which kept in-frame rearrangements only. Such tables lose some clones; where checked, under half of the loss comes from unresolved V genes, and the rest has no known cause. Across this sample there are nearly 95,000 clones, with more than 85% seen only once. 2% of the sample comes from the top ten. According to the study, the label for this sample's time point signals: cells obtained before transplantation from donor or recipient. The specimen comprised unstimulated CD8+ T cells sorted from spleen or lymph node cells, sampled before intestinal transplant. Receptors were obtained from a human donor who received an intestinal transplant.

V is TRBV18 and J is TRBJ2-7; TRBD2 agrees at 10 bases. CDR1 is KGHSH, CDR2 LQKENI, per germline. V lost 2 bases to trimming and J lost 3 bases; unmatched junction nucleotides: 7. The CDR3 runs to 16 residues. The CDR3 DNA is TGTGCCAGCTCACCAGTTCCTAGCGGGGGAAGCTACGAGCAGTACTTC. It translates to CASSPVPSGGSYEQYF.

The V and J genes are TRBV11-2 and TRBJ2-7, with D uncertain. The CDR3 is 11 amino acids. V shed 4 bases and J shed 2 bases, with 3 bases lying between them. The V gene's germline CDR1 is SGHAT and CDR2 FQNNGV. CDR3 sequence: CASSSTYEQYF. The CDR3 coding sequence is TGTGCCAGCAGCTCCACCTACGAGCAGTACTTC.

The genes are TRBV7-9 and TRBJ2-4; TRBD2 is a possible D gene (5 bases). This CDR3 spans 17 amino acids. Trimming removed 5 bases from V and 6 bases from J, with 23 bases in between. Germline-derived CDR1 and CDR2 are SEHNR and FQNEAQ (reference sequence). CDR3: CASSTSGEGPGGNIQYF. DNA of the CDR3: TGTGCCAGCAGCACCTCTGGCGAGGGCCCCGGCGGAAACATTCAGTACTTC.

Note on this clone: An end of the junction does not agree with germline; a read error may underlie this. J is TRBJ2-7 and V is TRBV9; D remains ambiguous. The CDR3 consists of 13 residues. Germline V CDR1 and CDR2: SGDLS, YYNGEE. Here the CDR3 reads CVSSAGEAYEQYF. The CDR3 DNA reads TGTGTCAGCAGCGCCGGTGAGGCCTACGAGCAGTACTTC.

V usage is TRBV27 and J usage is TRBJ1-1; the D is unclear. The V end lost 0 bases, the J end lost 4 bases, and 6 bases lay between the germline ends. This CDR3 has 13 amino acids. Germline CDR1 MNHEY, CDR2 SMNVEV (reference sequence). CDR3 nucleotides: TGTGCCAGCAGTTTATCTTCTCGCACTGAAGCTTTCTTT. Amino acids: CASSLSSRTEAFF.

The chain couples TRBV30 to TRBJ2-7, with a tentative D call TRBD1 (6 bases). Deletions cut 6 bases from V and 2 bases from J, with 17 bases between. Germline CDR1 and CDR2: GTSNPN and SVGIG (reference sequence). The CDR3 covers 14 residues. Here the CDR3 DNA reads TGTGCCTGTAAGCTGACAGGCCCAACCTACGAGCAGTACTTC. This encodes CACKLTGPTYEQYF.

Written as DNA, the CDR3 is TGTGCCAGTAGTATAGGCGGGACAGGGGTTTCACCCCTCCACTTT. This codes for CASSIGGTGVSPLHF. The chain links TRBV19 to TRBJ1-6, with 10 positions matching TRBD1. Trimming cost V 1 base and J 9 bases; bases outside gene matches: 3. Per the germline V gene, CDR1 is LNHDA and CDR2 is SQIVND (reference sequence). CDR3 length: 15 amino acids. Drawing the rest from reference TRBV19 and TRBJ1-6, the complete variable domain is DGGITQSPKYLFRKEGQNVTLSCEQNLNHDAMYWYRQDPGQGLRLIYYSQIVNDFQKGDIAEGYSVSREKKESFPLTVTSAQKNPTAFYLCASSIGGTGVSPLHFGNGTRLTVT.

The chain has TRBV30 and TRBJ2-3, with D possibly matching TRBD2 (5 bases). Per the germline V gene, CDR1 is GTSNPN and CDR2 is SVGIG (reference sequence). The V gene lost 1 base and the J gene lost 0 bases, with 8 bases spanning the gap. There are 14 residues in the CDR3. Here the CDR3 reads CAWSDRGSTDTQYF. CDR3 in DNA: TGTGCCTGGAGTGATAGAGGGAGCACAGATACGCAGTATTTT.

The genes are TRBV5-4 and TRBJ2-1, with a weak D call TRBD2 (6 bases). This CDR3 is built from 16 residues. Germline CDR1 reads SGHNT; CDR2 reads YYREEE (reference sequence). The V end was cut by 4 bases, the J end by 0 bases, with 14 bases between. CDR3 sequence reads: CASSHSSARSYNEQFF. Here the CDR3 DNA reads TGTGCCAGCAGCCATTCTAGCGCCCGCTCCTACAATGAGCAGTTCTTC. Variable domain in full (rest from reference TRBV5-4 and TRBJ2-1): ETGVTQSPTHLIKTRGQQVTLRCSSQSGHNTVSWYQQALGQGPQFIFQYYREEENGRGNFPPRFSGLQFPNYSSELNVNALELDDSALYLCASSHSSARSYNEQFFGPGTRLTVL.

The rearrangement links TRBV2 to TRBJ1-1; the D is unclear. Trimming stripped 3 bases from V and 14 bases from J, with 13 bases between. There are 11 residues in the CDR3. In germline, CDR1 is SNHLY, CDR2 FYNNEI. CDR3 residues: CASSDQIVWFF. CDR3 DNA: TGTGCCAGCAGTGATCAGATCGTGTGGTTCTTT.

This clone came up once. The chain is built from TRBV30 and TRBJ2-6; D is possibly TRBD2 (7 bases). Looked up from germline, CDR1 is GTSNPN and CDR2 is SVGIG (reference sequence). Trimming took 5 bases from V and 4 from J, leaving 12 bases between them. The CDR3 has 14 amino acids. The CDR3 region is CAWEGGLGANVLTF. The CDR3 coding sequence is TGTGCCTGGGAGGGGGGGCTCGGGGCCAACGTCCTGACTTTC.

This chain joins TRBV11-2 and TRBJ1-1; a possible D gene is TRBD1 (5 bases). From germline, CDR1 is SGHAT and CDR2 FQNNGV. Trimming pared 1 base from V and 5 bases from J, leaving 17 bases between. The CDR3 has 16 residues. The CDR3 DNA follows: TGTGCCAGCAGCTTAGGGCGGCGGGGGGTTGAAACTGAAGCTTTCTTT. Its protein is CASSLGRRGVETEAFF.

The V and J genes are TRBV9 and TRBJ1-1; possibly TRBD1 for D (5 bases). CDR3 length equals 15 residues. Germline CDR1 reads SGDLS; CDR2 reads YYNGEE. Trimming removed 0 bases from V and 6 bases from J, with 15 bases in between. The CDR3 bases are TGTGCCAGCAGCGTAGAAGGTGGGGGGTGGTCTGAAGCTTTCTTT. This encodes CASSVEGGGWSEAFF.

The V and J genes are TRBV7-9 and TRBJ2-3, with D uncertain. This CDR3 is 15 amino acids long. CDR1 and CDR2 (germline): SEHNR, FQNEAQ (reference sequence). Deletions cut 5 bases from V and 0 bases from J, with 12 bases between. The CDR3 sequence: CASSPPLASTDTQYF. Here the CDR3 DNA reads TGTGCCAGCAGCCCTCCTCTGGCTAGCACAGATACGCAGTATTTT.

The J gene is TRBJ1-4, the V gene TRBV21-1. TRBV21-1 has pseudogene status. The CDR3 spans 15 residues. CDR3 DNA sequence: TGTGCCAGCAGCCCCCACGGAGGAGCTAATGAAAAACTGTTTTTT. This sequence encodes CASSPHGGANEKLFF.

The genes are TRBV2 and TRBJ2-7; TRBD1 matches 10 bases. V lost 6 bases, J lost 2 bases, and 4 bases stayed unmatched. Germline assignment: CDR1 SNHLY and CDR2 FYNNEI. CDR3 size: 14 residues. CDR3 DNA: TGTGCCAGCAGACCGACAGGGGGCGCCTACGAGCAGTACTTC. This encodes CASRPTGGAYEQYF.

The chain joins TRBV12-5 to TRBJ2-1, with 10 bases that match TRBD1. The CDR3 length is 16 residues. CDR1 and CDR2 from the germline V gene are LGHNT and FRNRAP. The V gene end was trimmed by 1 base and the J gene end by 4 bases; junction bases not matched to a gene: 4. CDR3 sequence reads: CASGLGTGGVYNEQFF. The CDR3 region has the DNA TGTGCTAGTGGTTTGGGGACAGGGGGGGTGTACAATGAGCAGTTCTTC. The complete variable domain, with remaining parts taken from reference TRBV12-5 and TRBJ2-1, reads DARVTQTPRHKVTEMGQEVTMRCQPILGHNTVFWYRQTMMQGLELLAYFRNRAPLDDSGMPKDRFSAEMPDATLATLKIQPSEPRDSAVYFCASGLGTGGVYNEQFFGPGTRLTVL.

This clone was found once. The chain uses TRBV10-3 and TRBJ1-1, with 10 bases lining up with TRBD1. V trimming: 5 bases; J trimming: 2 bases; junction bases outside the gene matches: 5. Germline V gene data show CDR1 as ENHRY and CDR2 as SYGVKD. The CDR3 has 15 amino acids. CDR3 in amino acids: CAISWDRGLNTEAFF. In DNA form, the CDR3 reads TGTGCCATCAGTTGGGACAGGGGCCTTAACACTGAAGCTTTCTTT.

The chain has TRBV7-9 and TRBJ2-7; TRBD2 is a possible D gene (6 bases). Germline values: CDR1 SEHNR, CDR2 FQNEAQ (reference sequence). This CDR3 region has 14 residues. The V end was cut by 3 bases, the J end by 0 bases, with 9 bases between. CDR3 bases: TGTGCCAGCAGCTTCGGGGGATCCTCCTACGAGCAGTACTTC. Its translation is CASSFGGSSYEQYF. Supplemented by reference TRBV7-9 and TRBJ2-7, the full variable domain reads DTGVSQNPRHKITKRGQNVTFRCDPISEHNRLYWYRQTLGQGPEFLTYFQNEAQLEKSRLLSDRFSAERPKGSFSTLEIQRTEQGDSAMYLCASSFGGSSYEQYFGPGTRLTVT.

This clone was picked up one time. The sample has other DNA sequences that encode this CDR3 too. The rearrangement uses TRBV4-3 and TRBJ2-7; possible D gene TRBD2, 6 bases. This CDR3 is 15 amino acids long. Germline V gene data show CDR1 as LGHNA and CDR2 as YSLEER. The germline V and J ends were trimmed by 0 bases and 0 bases, with 9 bases remaining between them. CDR3 DNA: TGCGCCAGCAGCCAAGATCGGGGACTCTCCTACGAGCAGTACTTC. It yields the protein CASSQDRGLSYEQYF.

The rearrangement joins TRBV5-5 to TRBJ2-7; tentative D call: TRBD1 (6 bases). CDR1 and CDR2 (germline): SGHKS, YYEKEE (reference sequence). V was cut by 0 bases and J by 2 bases, with 9 bases left in between. This CDR3 contains 14 residues. The CDR3 DNA sequence: TGTGCCAGCAGCTTGGTCAACAGGGCCTACGAGCAGTACTTC. Translation gives CASSLVNRAYEQYF.

The CDR3, as DNA: TGTGCCAGCAGCTTTGCCCCAGACGGGAAAGACTATGGCTACACCTTC. Protein product: CASSFAPDGKDYGYTF. The rearrangement uses TRBV12-1 and TRBJ1-2. TRBV12-1 is described as a pseudogene. This CDR3 has 16 amino acids.

This clone was seen more than once but under ten times. Other DNA sequences in this sample translate to the same CDR3. The chain has TRBV4-3 and TRBJ2-7; 9 bases are a match to TRBD1. The CDR3 length is 14 residues. Trimming took 1 base from V and 3 from J; bases not matched to a gene: 1. Looked up from germline, CDR1 is LGHNA and CDR2 is YSLEER. The CDR3 is CASSQGQGDYEQYF. The CDR3 nucleotides are TGCGCCAGCAGCCAAGGACAGGGGGACTACGAGCAGTACTTC.

This clone was seen a handful of times. This sequence joins TRBV2 and TRBJ1-6, with D uncertain. Trimming removed 1 base at V and 0 bases at J, with 10 bases between. Per the germline V gene, CDR1 is SNHLY and CDR2 is FYNNEI. This CDR3 spans 17 amino acids. CDR3 DNA sequence: TGTGCCAGCAGTGAAGAGCCCGCGAGCTCCTATAATTCACCCCTCCACTTT. It specifies CASSEEPASSYNSPLHF.

This chain joins TRBV7-6 and TRBJ2-7; D uncertain. Between the trimmed V and J ends, which lost 1 base and 1 base, there was a span of 8 bases. The CDR3 runs to 14 residues. Germline lookup yields CDR1 SGHVS and CDR2 FNYEAQ. CDR3 nucleotides: TGTGCCAGCAGCTTAGGGGCAGATTCCTACGAGCAGTACTTC. Residues: CASSLGADSYEQYF. The whole variable domain, remainder taken from reference TRBV7-6 and TRBJ2-7, is GAGVSQSPRYKVTKRGQDVALRCDPISGHVSLYWYRQALGQGPEFLTYFNYEAQQDKSGLPNDRFSAERPEGSISTLTIQRTEQRDSAMYRCASSLGADSYEQYFGPGTRLTVT.